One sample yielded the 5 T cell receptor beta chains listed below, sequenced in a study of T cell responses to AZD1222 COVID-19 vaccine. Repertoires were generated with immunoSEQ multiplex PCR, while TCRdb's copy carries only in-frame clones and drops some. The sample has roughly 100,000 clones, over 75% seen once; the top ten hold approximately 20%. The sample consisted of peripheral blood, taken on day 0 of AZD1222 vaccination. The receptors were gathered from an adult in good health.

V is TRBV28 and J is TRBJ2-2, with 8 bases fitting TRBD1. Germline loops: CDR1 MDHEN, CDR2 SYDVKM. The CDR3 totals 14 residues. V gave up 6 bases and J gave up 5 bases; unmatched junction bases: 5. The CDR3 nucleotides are TGTGCCAGCAGACCGGGACAGGCGACCGGGGAGCTGTTTTTT. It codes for CASRPGQATGELFF.

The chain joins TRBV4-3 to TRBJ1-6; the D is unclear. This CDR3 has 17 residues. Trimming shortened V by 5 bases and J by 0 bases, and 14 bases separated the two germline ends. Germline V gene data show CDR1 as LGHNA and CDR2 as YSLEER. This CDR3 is CASSKNRQTSYNSPLHF. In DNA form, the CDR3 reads TGCGCCAGCAGCAAAAACCGACAAACCTCCTATAATTCACCCCTCCACTTT.

CDR3 sequence (DNA): TGTGCCAGCAGCCAAGATACCAGTGGCAGGTTTCAAGAGACCCAGTACTTC. Its translation is CASSQDTSGRFQETQYF. The chain couples TRBV14 to TRBJ2-5; unclear D gene. This CDR3 comprises 17 residues. Per germline, CDR1 SGHDN and CDR2 FVKESK. Trimming shortened V by 0 bases and J by 2 bases, and 16 bases separated the two germline ends.

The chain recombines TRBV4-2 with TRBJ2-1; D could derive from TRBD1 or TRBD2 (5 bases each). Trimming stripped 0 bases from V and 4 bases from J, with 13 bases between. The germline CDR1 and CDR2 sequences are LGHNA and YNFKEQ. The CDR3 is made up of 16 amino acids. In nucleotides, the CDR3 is TGTGCCAGCAGCCAAGAGCCGGGGCTGATTTACAATGAGCAGTTCTTC. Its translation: CASSQEPGLIYNEQFF.

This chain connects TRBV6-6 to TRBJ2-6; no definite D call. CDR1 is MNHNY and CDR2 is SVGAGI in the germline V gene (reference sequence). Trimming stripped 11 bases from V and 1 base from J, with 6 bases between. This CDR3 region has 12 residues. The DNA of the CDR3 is TGTGCCGGGAAATCTGGGGCCAACGTCCTGACTTTC. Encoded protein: CAGKSGANVLTF.